This TCR beta chain was sequenced in a study of cytomegalovirus exposure and HLA in healthy donors (dated by TCRdb to about 2017). In terms of the full investigation: An earlier analysis of 550 to 700 of the donors reported roughly 300 Gb of sequence data and 100 million to 130 million unique TCR beta sequences from 150 million to 200 million T cells. About 320 gigabases of sequencing data and approximately 85 million unique TCR sequences were included in an early release covering about 600 HLA-typed donors. Of the roughly 400 genotyped donors, approximately 80% fell in the genetic ancestry cluster associated with self-reported Caucasian donors. The study aimed to test whether cataloging public T cell receptors could reveal signatures of past pathogen exposure. The study profiled the T cell repertoires of about 640 subjects by immunosequencing and related them to cytomegalovirus serostatus. A separate validation cohort of roughly 110 different subjects was used in addition to the approximately 640-subject first cohort. To predict cytomegalovirus infection status, the study combined high-throughput TCR immunosequencing, statistical association of individual TCRs with disease status, and machine learning. A later analysis re-analyzed previously published TCR beta repertoires from 666 donors and added high-resolution HLA genotyping to study TCR occurrence patterns. Rather than using new phenotypic data, the later analysis identified candidate immune exposures from TCR beta sequences and from how often those sequences occurred across donors. In an earlier analysis of about 590 of the donors, high-throughput TCR beta sequencing was used to judge whether each TCR beta V gene segment behaved as functional or pseudogenic. Donor age, sex, ethnicity and CMV serostatus were collected together with the repertoire data. A later genetic analysis took genome-wide SNP genotypes for about 55% of the roughly 670 donors and used that subset as a discovery cohort. Every discovery cohort repertoire had been produced on one sequencing platform. HLA typing included class I and class II loci at four-digit resolution. Typing coverage differed by locus: A, B, C, DRB1 and DQB1 were typed in roughly 629-630 donors, DQA1 in approximately 520, DPA1 in around 600, and DPB1 in 400 to 480. Because of strong linkage in the cohort, five DR-DQ haplotypes were treated as single units for association and clustering. On average, roughly 240,000 unique TCR beta nucleotide sequences were sequenced per donor among a few hundred genotyped donors of the cohort, with roughly 18% of those sequences being non-productive. Results and caveats for the whole study, not just this receptor: A further reported finding was that TCR beta sequences accurately predicted the HLA-A and HLA-B alleles for most subjects in the first cohort. Most TCR sequences were seen in very few donors, while some public TCRs were found in many individuals. Only TCR beta chains were sequenced in this cohort, and the absence of alpha or paired-chain data limited detectable features. The authors suggested that the approach could potentially be generalized to other disease states and immunological phenotypes. Correlated functional status among segregating V segments might be attributable to linkage disequilibrium, but an unknown experimental factor could not be ruled out. A later analysis found that HLA-associated TCR beta chains were more clonally expanded and had lower generation probabilities than equally common non-associated chains. An earlier analysis of several hundred of the donors showed that most TCR beta V segments appeared in productive rearrangements either about 87% or about 30% of the time, which broadly matched IMGT annotations. The 87-base-pair reads could not distinguish some IMGT-functional V segments, including TRBV6-2 and TRBV6-3, so those segments were excluded. V-gene and J-gene trimming of TCR beta chains was associated with a missense DCLRE1C variant in a later genetic analysis, and the association was replicated in an independent cohort. Roughly uniform sequencing depth across donors was assumed in presence/absence analyses, although this assumption may not hold. A later genetic analysis reported fewer N-insertions in productive TCRs among donors in an Asian-associated ancestry cluster than the roughly 690-donor mean. Some 15 rarely observed V segments, including chromosome 9 orphons, were excluded from the earlier analysis of some 590 of the donors because counts were too low. Cytomegalovirus status was reported to be diagnosed by the classifier with high specificity and sensitivity in both the original and validation cohorts. In the study, approximately 150 TCR beta chains were listed as associated with cytomegalovirus. When HLA alleles, especially DR and DQ, strongly co-occurred, TCR associations were difficult to assign to individual alleles. The only immune exposure information available for the cohort was CMV serostatus. In a later analysis, the rate of TCR association differed among HLA loci, with DRB1 alleles having the most associated TCRs and HLA-C alleles having the fewest. Several of the top co-occurrence clusters appeared to be linked to parvovirus B19, influenza, CMV and Epstein-Barr virus, according to a later analysis. A later analysis found that most CMV-associated TCR beta chains appeared HLA-restricted, with HLA associations seemingly driven largely by CMV exposure. Three of the identified cytomegalovirus-associated TCR beta chains were confirmed in vitro to be specific for cytomegalovirus antigens. At a false discovery rate of 0.05, a later analysis linked some 17,000 TCR beta sequences to specific HLA alleles. Because HLA typing was unavailable for some donors at each locus, only the typed subset was used in association tests. A group of highly shared sequence variants was considered likely to be a technical artifact of the sequencing pipeline.

In total, more than 500 healthy bone marrow donors made up the cohort. At the time of sampling, all cohort members were nominally healthy, though unrecorded immune exposures were likely present. The donor was CMV seronegative and belonged to the group of approximately 320 seronegative cohort members. Each donor provided a peripheral blood sample, and peripheral blood mononuclear cells were used for TCR beta sequencing. The Qiagen DNeasy Blood Extraction Kit was used to extract genomic DNA from the blood cell samples. V is cut back by 3 bases and J by 1 base, with 8 bases in the junction unmatched. The CDR3 runs 16 residues from the cysteine to the phenylalanine. Here the CDR3 DNA is all that survives: 48 bases in frame from base 1. Libraries were made using the immunoSEQ multiplex PCR assay. For the multiplex PCR, a mixture combining 60 forward primers for TCR Vbeta segments and 13 reverse primers for TCR Jbeta segments was used. Amplification of the CDR3 region of rearranged TCR beta genes was performed with a multiplex PCR assay on genomic DNA. The Illumina HiSeq System was used to sequence the amplified TCR beta libraries as 87-base-pair reads. Turning to the authors' computational methods: In a later analysis, tens of millions of unique TCR beta chains were counted across the approximately 640 repertoires, and approximately 9.9 million of these chains were shared by at least two donors. Raw reads were error-corrected and collapsed into unique sequences with a nearest-neighbor algorithm that merged closely related sequences to remove PCR and sequencing errors. CDR3 sequences were aligned to IMGT reference sequences to assign V, D and J gene segments. Each retained sequence needed at least a six-nucleotide match to both a V gene segment and a J gene segment. A rearrangement counted as productive if the CDR3 had no stop codons and remained in frame with V and J, and every other rearrangement counted as non-productive. CDR3 was defined by IMGT convention, running from the second conserved V-encoded cysteine to the conserved J-encoded phenylalanine. The earlier analysis of 587 of the donors excluded sequences that lacked an unambiguous match to a single V gene segment. An earlier analysis of 500 to 700 of the donors classified V segments as functional when productive rearrangements were above 56.7% and as segregating when the standard deviation between donors was above 5%. A statistical classification framework was developed to diagnose cytomegalovirus status using the catalog of TCR beta chain sequences. V and J gene assignment, in a later analysis, came from comparing TCR nucleotide sequences with IMGT/GENE-DB human TR gene sequences. A later analysis assigned CDR3 sequences and most-parsimonious VDJ recombination scenarios with the TCRdist pipeline. In a later analysis, each TCR beta chain was defined by its CDR3 amino acid sequence together with its V-gene family, and reads lacking a unique V-gene family were excluded. A later analysis removed nearly 600 highly shared, low-generation-probability nucleotide sequences to deal with suspected cross-contamination and a sequencing artifact. In a later analysis, a clonal expansion index was calculated for each public chain from normalized within-repertoire ranks of inferred template counts. Generation probabilities in a later analysis came from a VDJ recombination model fitted to out-of-frame rearrangements, and those results were checked against IGoR. In a later analysis, TCR-TCR, TCR-HLA and TCR-CMV co-occurrence was scored with hypergeometric tests, and a repertoire-size bias correction was applied to TCR pairs. To estimate false discovery rates, a later analysis permuted the HLA or CMV assignments 20 times. In a later analysis, co-occurring TCRs were grouped using DBSCAN, with TCRdist sequence similarity added in when clustering inside HLA-allele-positive subsets. Repertoires with fewer than 30,000 or more than 120,000 public chains, plus five repertoires with anomalous nucleotide sharing, were excluded from co-occurrence clustering. TCRdb limited this immuneACCESS table to in-frame rearrangements with V and J called. A share of clones is missing; checked studies link under half to unresolved V genes, and the rest is unexplained. The D gene and trimming were derived from the DNA, and the V and J assignments and clone size from that table. This sample is represented by hundreds of thousands of clones; approximately 80% of them were singletons. Together, the top ten hold about 0.77% of the sample.

In regard to this clone: Its antigen has not been determined. No much larger clone exists at a distance of one base, and base qualities are not known.

The clonotype comes from a boy aged 2 to 10 in good health and CMV-seronegative. The sequenced sample was PBMCs. The rearrangement joined TRBV5-7 to TRBJ2-7, with 9 bases matching TRBD2. Being an ORF, TRBV5-7 has a function that is uncertain. The CDR3 region: CASSSTIAGESYEQYF. The DNA sequence reads TGTGCCAGCAGCTCTACGATAGCGGGGGAGTCCTACGAGCAGTACTTC.